This is a list of T cell receptor beta chains from one sample in a study of blood T cell repertoires in COVID-19. Assay used: immunoSEQ multiplex PCR; TCRdb lists only in-frame clones, some missing. Of approximately 220,000 clones in the sample, about 90% are singletons; the top ten hold around 16%. Sequencing was carried out using PBMCs or T cells enriched from blood (not recorded which). These receptors all stem from a man aged 25-45 years who had been exposed to COVID-19. CDR3s include the opening cysteine and the closing phenylalanine or tryptophan. D genes are given only for firm matches. Clone size, where shown, is once, few, many, or a class for clones that have expanded.

NA	TRBV29-1	TRBJ1-2	NA	CSVDETGVFNYGYTF	TGCAGCGTTGATGAGACAGGCGTTTTTAACTATGGCTACACCTTC
NA	TRBV27	TRBJ1-2	once	CARDGGGVGYTF	TGTGCCAGGGATGGGGGGGGTGTTGGCTACACCTTC
NA	TRBV27	TRBJ1-5	NA	CASSFVPDQPQHF	TGTGCCAGCAGTTTTGTCCCCGATCAGCCCCAGCATTTT
NA	TRBV5-4	TRBJ2-1	NA	CASSSKGSPYNEQFF	TGTGCCAGCAGCTCGAAAGGGAGTCCCTACAATGAGCAGTTCTTC
NA	TRBV7-2	TRBJ2-2	NA	CASSFNGNTGELFF	TGTGCCAGCAGCTTTAACGGGAACACCGGGGAGCTGTTTTTT
NA	TRBV5-6	TRBJ2-3	NA	CASSIRDLAPTDTQYF	TGTGCCAGCAGCATCCGGGACTTAGCCCCAACAGATACGCAGTATTTT
NA	TRBV19	TRBJ2-5	NA	CASSIEGSETQYF	TGTGCCAGTAGTATTGAGGGTTCAGAGACCCAGTACTTC
NA	TRBV3-1/TRBV3-2	TRBJ1-4	NA	CASSPGAFKTRYNEKLFF	TGTGCCAGCAGCCCAGGGGCTTTCAAGACACGGTATAATGAAAAACTGTTTTTT
NA	TRBV27	TRBJ1-6	NA	CASSLSQGGSNSPLHF	TGTGCCAGCAGTTTATCTCAGGGAGGTAGTAATTCACCCCTCCACTTT
NA	TRBV7-2	TRBJ2-7	NA	CASSLGQRYEQYF	TGTGCCAGCAGCTTAGGTCAACGGTACGAGCAGTACTTC
TRBD1	TRBV6-5	TRBJ1-1	NA	CASNTGVEATEAFF	TGTGCCAGCAATACAGGGGTTGAGGCCACTGAAGCTTTCTTT
TRBD2	TRBV5-1	TRBJ2-5	NA	CASSSGGLAGLQETQYF	TGCGCCAGCAGCTCGGGCGGACTAGCGGGGTTACAAGAGACCCAGTACTTC
TRBD1	TRBV9	TRBJ1-1	NA	CASSKTGTDEAFF	TGTGCCAGCAGCAAAACCGGGACAGATGAAGCTTTCTTT
NA	TRBV5-1	TRBJ1-1	NA	CASRGSLNTEAFF	TGCGCCAGCAGGGGCAGTTTGAACACTGAAGCTTTCTTT
NA	TRBV11-2	TRBJ1-6	NA	CASSLISSPLHF	TGTGCCAGCAGCTTAATTAGTTCACCCCTCCACTTT
TRBD1	TRBV18	TRBJ2-5	NA	CASSPFGTGGSGTQYF	TGTGCCAGCTCACCGTTCGGGACAGGGGGTTCAGGGACCCAGTACTTC
NA	TRBV7-9	TRBJ1-6	NA	CASSLAFGSPLHF	TGTGCCAGCAGCTTAGCCTTCGGTTCACCCCTCCACTTT
NA	TRBV19	TRBJ2-2	NA	CASIRTWGVATGELFF	TGTGCCAGTATCCGTACCTGGGGGGTAGCCACCGGGGAGCTGTTTTTT
TRBD1	TRBV29-1	TRBJ2-1	NA	CSAHRQGGNEQFF	TGCAGCGCCCACAGACAGGGGGGAAATGAGCAGTTCTTC
NA	TRBV30	TRBJ1-1	NA	CASEERGTEAFF	TGTGCCTCCGAGGAAAGGGGCACTGAAGCTTTCTTT
NA	TRBV2	TRBJ1-6	NA	CASYPGTQFYNSPLHF	TGTGCCAGCTACCCAGGAACTCAATTCTATAATTCACCCCTCCACTTT
NA	TRBV27	TRBJ2-5	NA	CASSPHQTEYQETQYF	TGTGCCAGCAGTCCTCACCAGACTGAGTACCAAGAGACCCAGTACTTC
NA	TRBV6-2/TRBV6-3	TRBJ2-2	many	CASSYSSTGELFF	TGTGCCAGCAGTTACTCGTCGACCGGGGAGCTGTTTTTT
NA	TRBV30	TRBJ2-5	NA	CAWSLQETQYF	TGTGCCTGGAGTCTCCAAGAGACCCAGTACTTC
TRBD1	TRBV10-3	TRBJ1-1	NA	CAISDTDRVGRAFF	TGTGCCATCAGTGACACGGACAGGGTTGGGAGAGCTTTCTTT
NA	TRBV6-6	TRBJ1-1	NA	CASSPWGGLNEAFF	TGTGCCAGCAGCCCCTGGGGGGGGCTCAATGAAGCTTTCTTT
NA	TRBV19	TRBJ2-5	NA	CASSVLRGETQYF	TGTGCCAGTAGTGTCCTCCGAGGGGAGACCCAGTACTTC
TRBD1	TRBV12-5	TRBJ1-6	NA	CASSTGGHSPLHF	TGTGCTAGCTCTACAGGGGGACACTCACCCCTCCACTTT
NA	TRBV6-2/TRBV6-3	TRBJ2-1	once	CASSYFQGMLGRNEQFF	TGTGCCAGCAGTTACTTTCAGGGAATGCTCGGTCGCAATGAGCAGTTCTTC
NA	TRBV29-1	TRBJ1-3	NA	CSVGVAGSSGNTIYF	TGCAGCGTTGGGGTTGCGGGGAGCTCTGGAAACACCATATATTTT
TRBD1	TRBV5-6	TRBJ1-6	NA	CASSSGTGVSYNSPLHF	TGTGCCAGCAGCTCCGGGACAGGCGTCTCCTATAATTCACCCCTCCACTTT
NA	TRBV11-3	TRBJ1-1	NA	CASSFQGARRAFF	TGTGCCAGCAGCTTTCAGGGCGCGCGTAGAGCTTTCTTT
NA	TRBV19	TRBJ1-3	few	CASSPWAPRHASTIYF	TGTGCCAGTAGTCCCTGGGCACCCCGACACGCGAGCACCATATATTTT
NA	TRBV10-3	TRBJ2-7	NA	CAIRKQGYEQYF	TGTGCCATCAGAAAACAGGGCTACGAGCAGTACTTC
NA	TRBV3-1/TRBV3-2	TRBJ1-5	NA	CASSLGQPNQPQHF	TGTGCCAGCAGCTTAGGACAGCCGAATCAGCCCCAGCATTTT
TRBD2	TRBV3-1/TRBV3-2	TRBJ2-3	once	CASSHLAGGYTDTQYF	TGTGCCAGCAGCCACCTAGCGGGGGGGTACACAGATACGCAGTATTTT
TRBD1	TRBV5-6	TRBJ2-1	many	CASSLVRGQGGNEQFF	TGTGCCAGCAGCTTGGTTAGGGGACAGGGCGGCAATGAGCAGTTCTTC
NA	TRBV2	TRBJ1-5	NA	CASSEGYPGQPQHF	TGTGCCAGCAGTGAAGGGTACCCGGGACAGCCCCAGCATTTT
NA	TRBV27	TRBJ1-1	NA	CASRLGPGTEAFF	TGTGCCAGCAGACTAGGGCCCGGAACTGAAGCTTTCTTT
NA	TRBV7-8	TRBJ1-2	NA	CASSFGQTYTF	TGTGCCAGCAGCTTCGGACAGACCTACACCTTC
NA	TRBV7-2	TRBJ2-4	NA	CASSLAENIQYF	TGTGCCAGCAGCTTAGCCGAAAACATTCAGTACTTC
TRBD1	TRBV5-1	TRBJ1-2	NA	CASSRDSSNYGYTF	TGCGCCAGCAGTCGGGACAGTTCTAACTATGGCTACACCTTC
NA	TRBV5-6	TRBJ2-4	NA	CASSHRDQNIQYF	TGTGCCAGCAGCCACAGGGACCAAAACATTCAGTACTTC
TRBD2	TRBV4-3	TRBJ2-1	NA	CASSQVTAGGYNEQFF	TGCGCCAGCAGCCAGGTGACAGCGGGGGGGTACAATGAGCAGTTCTTC
NA	TRBV10-3	TRBJ1-2	NA	CAISPLSPNYGYTF	TGTGCCATCAGTCCTCTTAGCCCTAACTATGGCTACACCTTC
NA	TRBV7-9	TRBJ1-1	NA	CASRSTGNTEAFF	TGTGCCAGCAGATCAACGGGGAACACTGAAGCTTTCTTT
NA	TRBV19	TRBJ1-5	NA	CASSMDTHSNQPQHF	TGTGCCAGTAGTATGGACACCCATAGCAATCAGCCCCAGCATTTT
NA	TRBV6-2/TRBV6-3	TRBJ1-2	once	CASSPSLEHGYTF	TGTGCCAGCAGTCCCTCCTTAGAGCATGGCTACACCTTC
NA	TRBV5-1	TRBJ1-1	NA	CASSLARLNEAFF	TGCGCCAGCAGCTTGGCGAGGCTCAATGAAGCTTTCTTT
NA	TRBV18	TRBJ2-1	once	CASSPEFYPPLVF	TGTGCCAGCTCTCCTGAGTTCTATCCCCCCCTCGTCTTC
NA	TRBV9	TRBJ2-7	NA	CASSVGPSSYEQYF	TGTGCCAGCAGCGTAGGCCCTAGCAGCTACGAGCAGTACTTC
NA	TRBV5-6	TRBJ1-1	NA	CASSLQGMNTEAFF	TGTGCCAGCAGCTTGCAGGGGATGAACACTGAAGCTTTCTTT
NA	TRBV2	TRBJ1-4	NA	CASSGNNRGEKLFF	TGTGCCAGCAGTGGGAATAATAGGGGTGAAAAACTGTTTTTT
NA	TRBV2	TRBJ1-5	NA	CASRESSSNQPQHF	TGTGCCAGCAGGGAGAGTTCGAGCAATCAGCCCCAGCATTTT
TRBD1	TRBV19	TRBJ1-5	NA	CASSIGGTGSRPQHF	TGTGCCAGTAGTATCGGGGGGACAGGGTCACGGCCCCAGCATTTT